Shown below are 22 T cell receptor beta chains from a single sample sequenced in a study of CD8+CD57+ T cells in acquired aplastic anemia. Both TCR beta VDJ combination and CDR3 sequence profiling were carried out. Genomic DNA was the template for this profiling. A single record per CDR3 protein comes from TCRdb applying MiXCR to the reads. The sample has about 400,000 distinct CDR3 sequences, roughly 68% seen once. Input material: sorted CD4+, CD8+, or CD8+CD57+ T cells (not recorded which) from PBMCs. The source of these receptors is a human donor in good health, serving as a control.

A note on this clonotype: Sequence at one end of the junction differs from germline and may be a read error. The gene calls are TRBV19 and TRBJ2-3; D perhaps matches TRBD2 (7 bases). This CDR3 is 16 amino acids long. Germline loops: CDR1 LNHDA, CDR2 SQIVND (reference sequence). CDR3 loop: CASSIRGAWGGDTLYF. In nucleotides, the CDR3 is TGTGCCAGTAGTATCCGGGGGGCTTGGGGCGGAGATACGCTGTATTTT.

This chain joins TRBV9 and TRBJ2-7; D possibly corresponds to TRBD2 (6 bases). Germline CDR1 and CDR2: SGDLS and YYNGEE. The CDR3 length is 15 residues. V dropped 4 bases and J dropped 11 bases, with 25 bases sitting between them. The CDR3 here is CASSPWVGREYTEYF. For the CDR3, the DNA is TGTGCCAGCAGCCCCTGGGTGGGACGGGAGTACACAGAGTACTTC.

V gene TRBV10-3 combines with J gene TRBJ1-2; TRBD1 is a possible D gene (5 bases). Trimming stripped 0 bases from V and 8 bases from J, with 25 bases between. CDR1 is ENHRY and CDR2 is SYGVKD in the germline V gene. The CDR3 runs 18 residues. CDR3 residues: CAISESSYPRQGRRGYTF. Written as DNA, the CDR3 is TGTGCCATCAGTGAGTCTTCTTATCCGCGGCAGGGTAGAAGGGGCTACACCTTC.

This clonotype occurred many times. The genes are TRBV11-2 and TRBJ2-3, with 10 bases aligning to TRBD2. The CDR3 spans 14 residues. CDR1 SGHAT and CDR2 FQNNGV come from the germline V gene. Trimming cost V 5 bases and J 7 bases; bases outside gene matches: 6. CDR3 residues: CASSVASGGNTQYF. The CDR3 bases are TGTGCCAGCAGCGTAGCTAGCGGGGGCAATACGCAGTATTTT.

The chain couples TRBV11-2 to TRBJ2-1; TRBD1 might be the D (7 bases). V lost 6 bases, J lost 10 bases, and 16 bases lay in between. The CDR3 is 13 amino acids. Germline CDR1 reads SGHAT; CDR2 reads FQNNGV. For the CDR3, the DNA is TGTGCCAGCAGGGGACTGACAGGGAGGGAGCAGTTCTTC. It encodes CASRGLTGREQFF.

Regarding this clonotype: One junction end does not reproduce the germline sequence, and a read error may be involved. The chain recombines TRBV15 with TRBJ2-7, with D unclear. The CDR3 has 13 amino acids. CDR1 and CDR2 from the germline V gene are LNHNV and YYDKDF (reference sequence). The CDR3 DNA reads TGTGCCAGCAGCAACTATCAAACCTACGAGCAGTACTTC. Its translation is CASSNYQTYEQYF. Supplemented by reference TRBV15 and TRBJ2-7, the full variable domain reads DAMVIQNPRYQVTQFGKPVTLSCSQTLNHNVMYWYQQKSSQAPKLLFHYYDKDFNNEADTPDNFQSRRPNTSFCFLDIRSPGLGDTAMYLCASSNYQTYEQYFGPGTRLTVT.

This clonotype was observed at least ten times. V and J are TRBV6-6 and TRBJ2-5, with D perhaps assigned TRBD1 or TRBD2 (5 bases each). Trimming stripped 2 bases from V and 5 bases from J, with 6 bases between. The CDR3 has 12 residues. From germline, CDR1 is MNHNY and CDR2 SVGAGI (reference sequence). CDR3: CASSYEGETQYF. CDR3 DNA: TGTGCCAGCAGTTACGAGGGGGAGACCCAGTACTTC.

The table lists this clonotype with many counts. The genes are TRBV19 and TRBJ1-2; D remains ambiguous. The germline gives CDR1 LNHDA, CDR2 SQIVND (reference sequence). V dropped 3 bases and J dropped 0 bases, with 11 bases sitting between them. CDR3 size: 15 residues. CDR3 region: CASSIARTANYGYTF. The CDR3 DNA reads as TGTGCCAGTAGTATCGCTCGGACGGCTAACTATGGCTACACCTTC.

This chain links TRBV5-1 with TRBJ1-6; D not certain. Germline CDR1 SGHRS, CDR2 YFSETQ. Trimming left V 0 bases short and J 9 bases short, with 13 bases between. The CDR3 sequence is 15 residues long. The CDR3 loop is CASSLAGGSGSPLHF. CDR3 sequence (DNA): TGCGCCAGCAGCTTGGCCGGAGGGAGCGGTTCACCCCTCCACTTT.

About this clonotype itself: This may stem from a read error, because a much larger clone lies one nucleotide away. It is likely a read error, because the conserved phenylalanine at the end of the CDR3 is missing. The rearrangement joins TRBV7-2 to TRBJ1-1; TRBD1 is a possible D gene (6 bases). This CDR3 is 14 amino acids long. Germline CDR1 is SGHTA and CDR2 is FQGNSA. V lost 5 bases, J lost 2 bases, and 12 bases lay in between. The CDR3 DNA reads as TGTGCCAGCAGCCACCGGGGGGCCAACACTGAAGCTTTCCTT. It is translated as CASSHRGANTEAFL.

This clonotype was seen repeatedly, ten times or more. This chain joins TRBV5-1 and TRBJ1-3, with D unclear. Trimming took 4 bases from V and 0 from J, leaving 11 bases between them. CDR1 is SGHRS, CDR2 YFSETQ, per germline. The CDR3 spans 15 residues. The CDR3 nucleotides read TGCGCCAGCAGCCAAACAGCCTCCTCTGGAAACACCATATATTTT. Residues: CASSQTASSGNTIYF.

The V call is TRBV7-2, the J call TRBJ2-3; 7 bases line up with TRBD1. The J call could be wrong; TRBJ2-7 is a better fit for the DNA end. This CDR3 has 13 amino acids. Germline CDR1 and CDR2: SGHTA and FQGNSA. For the CDR3, the DNA is TGTGCCAGCAGTTCCGGGACAGTATACACGCAGTACTTC. As protein: CASSSGTVYTQYF.

Comment on this clonotype: The junction does not match germline at one end; this may be a read error. The V and J genes are TRBV20-1 and TRBJ1-1, with a weak D call TRBD1 (5 bases). The V gene's germline CDR1 is DFQATT and CDR2 SNEGSKA (reference sequence). This CDR3 is 10 amino acids long. The CDR3, as DNA: TGCAGTGCTACCCCAGTGACAGCTTTGTTT. It codes for CSATPVTALF.

With respect to this clonotype: The final CDR3 position lacks the conserved phenylalanine or tryptophan, pointing to a likely read error. The rearrangement links TRBV29-1 to TRBJ2-3, with D possibly being TRBD1 (6 bases). V was cut by 3 bases and J by 9 bases, with 19 bases left in between. This CDR3 is 14 amino acids long. Germline assignment: CDR1 SQVTM and CDR2 ANQGSEA. The chain's CDR3 is CSVDRAGVRDTQYV. In nucleotides, the CDR3 is TGCAGCGTTGATAGGGCAGGGGTCAGAGACACGCAGTATGTT.

Turning to this clonotype: At one end, the junction sequence differs from germline, possibly due to a read error. The chain is built from TRBV2 and TRBJ2-2; D unresolved. CDR3 length equals 13 residues. CDR1 SNHLY and CDR2 FYNNEI come from the germline V gene. The CDR3 reads CANSDTRAGELFF. CDR3 DNA: TGTGCCAACAGTGATACGAGAGCCGGGGAGCTGTTTTTT.

The rearrangement links TRBV2 to TRBJ1-1, with 7 bases fitting TRBD1. Germline values: CDR1 SNHLY, CDR2 FYNNEI. Trimming at V came to 3 bases and at J to 1 base, leaving 5 bases not matched to a gene. This CDR3 spans 15 amino acids. The CDR3 DNA sequence: TGTGCCAGCAGTGATCAGGGGGATGAGAACACTGAAGCTTTCTTT. It specifies CASSDQGDENTEAFF. The complete variable domain, with remaining parts taken from reference TRBV2 and TRBJ1-1, reads EPEVTQTPSHQVTQMGQEVILRCVPISNHLYFYWYRQILGQKVEFLVSFYNNEISEKSEIFDDQFSVERPDGSNFTLKIRSTKLEDSAMYFCASSDQGDENTEAFFGQGTRLTVV.

CDR3 region: CASRPTSYEQYF. In DNA, the CDR3 is TGTGCCAGCAGACCCACCAGCTACGAGCAGTACTTC. This chain uses TRBV2 with TRBJ2-7; D uncertain. The CDR3 consists of 12 residues. The V and J ends lost 6 bases and 3 bases respectively, with 9 bases between them. Germline CDR1 SNHLY, CDR2 FYNNEI. The full variable domain, rest sourced from reference TRBV2 and TRBJ2-7, is EPEVTQTPSHQVTQMGQEVILRCVPISNHLYFYWYRQILGQKVEFLVSFYNNEISEKSEIFDDQFSVERPDGSNFTLKIRSTKLEDSAMYFCASRPTSYEQYFGPGTRLTVT.

The chain combines TRBV7-6 with TRBJ2-7; D is uncertain. V lost 5 bases and J 2 bases, leaving 13 bases between the germline ends. The germline gives CDR1 SGHVS, CDR2 FNYEAQ. The CDR3 covers 14 residues. CDR3 protein: CASSRMTGTYEQYF. DNA of the CDR3: TGTGCCAGCAGCCGCATGACTGGTACCTACGAGCAGTACTTC.

Details on this clonotype: As the CDR3 is not closed by the conserved phenylalanine or tryptophan, this likely results from a read error. Because the CDR3's place on the DNA is in doubt, the DNA is left out and the CDR3 is given as listed by TCRdb. This chain uses TRBV12-3 or TRBV12-4 with TRBJ2-7; the table's D call, TRBD2, was not checked against the DNA. The CDR3 has 13 amino acids, counting both end residues. The chain's CDR3 is CASRNHGGPGSDT.

With respect to this clonotype: Germline is not matched at one junction end, which may reflect a read error. The gene calls are TRBV9 and TRBJ1-5; D ambiguous. CDR1 and CDR2 from the germline V gene are SGDLS and YYNGEE. This CDR3 contains 13 residues. CDR3 loop: CASSLAADHPQHF. The DNA of the CDR3 is TGTGCTAGCAGCTTAGCTGCGGATCACCCCCAGCACTTT.

This clonotype has only one observation. The chain carries TRBV11-1 and TRBJ2-5; 10 bases align to TRBD1. Trimming took 4 bases from V and 4 from J; bases not matched to a gene: 3. The CDR3 extends over 14 amino acids. Germline V gene data show CDR1 as SGHAT and CDR2 as FQDESV (reference sequence). CDR3 bases: TGTGCCAGCAGCTCGGGACAGGGGCGAGAGACCCAGTACTTC. Protein product: CASSSGQGRETQYF. Based on the CDR3 plus reference TRBV11-1 and TRBJ2-5, the full variable domain is EAEVAQSPRYKITEKSQAVAFWCDPISGHATLYWYRQILGQGPELLVQFQDESVVDDSQLPKDRFSAERLKGVDSTLKIQPAELGDSAMYLCASSSGQGRETQYFGPGTRLLVL.

This clonotype was observed many times. The V call is TRBV29-1, the J call TRBJ1-3; TRBD1 matches 7 bases. V lost 4 bases to trimming and J lost 2 bases; unmatched junction nucleotides: 11. The CDR3 is 16 residues long. CDR1 is SQVTM, CDR2 ANQGSEA, per germline. CDR3 DNA sequence: TGCAGCGTTGGGGACGGCAAGGGGGCCACTGGAAACACCATATATTTT. Translation gives CSVGDGKGATGNTIYF.